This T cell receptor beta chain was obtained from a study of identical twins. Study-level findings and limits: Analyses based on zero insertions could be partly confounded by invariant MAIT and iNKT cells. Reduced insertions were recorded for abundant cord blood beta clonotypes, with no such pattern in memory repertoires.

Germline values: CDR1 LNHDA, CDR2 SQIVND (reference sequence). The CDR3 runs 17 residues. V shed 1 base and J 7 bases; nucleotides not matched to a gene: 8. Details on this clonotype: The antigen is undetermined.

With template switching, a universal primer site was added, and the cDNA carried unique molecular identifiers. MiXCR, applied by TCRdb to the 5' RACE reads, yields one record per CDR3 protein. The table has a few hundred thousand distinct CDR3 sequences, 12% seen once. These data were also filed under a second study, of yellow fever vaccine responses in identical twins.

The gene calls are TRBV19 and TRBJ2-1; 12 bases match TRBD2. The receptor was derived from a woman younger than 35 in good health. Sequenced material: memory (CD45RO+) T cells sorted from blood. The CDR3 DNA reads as TGTGCCAGTAGTATAGCCCTAGCGGGAGGGCCTCATAATGAGCAGTTCTTC. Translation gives CASSIALAGGPHNEQFF.